The following is a T cell receptor beta chain sequence with its context. Its matching antigen is unknown. The data were taken from a study of cytomegalovirus exposure and HLA in healthy donors. Findings and limits, study-wide: Most CMV-associated TCR beta chains were later found to appear HLA-restricted.

Germline V gene sequence: CDR1 SGHRS, CDR2 YFSETQ. The CDR3 has 11 amino acids. V lost 4 bases and J lost 7, with 9 bases in between. The PCR used 60 Vbeta and 13 Jbeta primers. Here immunoSEQ multiplex PCR was the method, and the copy in TCRdb shows in-frame clones only, minus some. This table has 80,000 to 95,000 clones, about 79% appearing once. The source material was PBMCs. This receptor was obtained from a man younger than 35 in good health and CMV-seropositive. The chain combines TRBV5-1 with TRBJ2-7; D possibly corresponds to TRBD1 (6 bases). CDR3 DNA: TGCGCCAGCAGCCGAAGGGGGGAGCAGTACTTC. This encodes CASSRRGEQYF.